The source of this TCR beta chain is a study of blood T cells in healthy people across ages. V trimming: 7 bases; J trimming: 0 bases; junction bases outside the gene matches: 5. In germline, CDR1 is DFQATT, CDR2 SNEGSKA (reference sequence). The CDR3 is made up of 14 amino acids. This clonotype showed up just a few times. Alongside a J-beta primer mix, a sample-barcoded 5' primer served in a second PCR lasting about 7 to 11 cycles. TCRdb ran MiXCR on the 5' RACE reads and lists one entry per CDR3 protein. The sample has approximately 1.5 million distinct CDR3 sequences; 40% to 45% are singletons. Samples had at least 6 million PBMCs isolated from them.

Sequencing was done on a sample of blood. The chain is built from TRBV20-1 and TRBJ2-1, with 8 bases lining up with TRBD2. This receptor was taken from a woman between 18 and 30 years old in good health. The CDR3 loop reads CSESGGSSYNEQFF. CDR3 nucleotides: TGCAGTGAAAGCGGGGGAAGCTCCTACAATGAGCAGTTCTTC.